This entry lists 5 T cell receptor beta chains sequenced from one sample in a study of response to subunit inactivated influenza vaccine. MiXCR was run by TCRdb on the RT-PCR reads, yielding one entry per CDR3 protein. The sample gives 150,000 to 200,000 distinct CDR3 sequences, about 9% of which show up once; 11% is in the top ten. The sequencing used non-naive T cells sorted from PBMCs, collected on the day of vaccination. The source of these receptors is a man between 45 and 60 years old who received an inactivated influenza vaccine.

This clonotype was counted between two and nine times. This sequence joins TRBV5-5 and TRBJ2-3, with 11 bases lining up with TRBD2. Germline loops: CDR1 SGHKS, CDR2 YYEKEE (reference sequence). This CDR3 contains 18 residues. J was trimmed by 3 bases and V by 0 bases; bases with no gene match: 9. DNA of the CDR3: TGTGCCAGCAGCTTGGCCAGCCTAGCGGGGGGAAGAACAGATACGCAGTATTTT. It codes for CASSLASLAGGRTDTQYF. Full variable domain (outside the CDR3, taken from reference TRBV5-5 and TRBJ2-3): DAGVTQSPTHLIKTRGQQVTLRCSPISGHKSVSWYQQVLGQGPQFIFQYYEKEERGRGNFPDRFSARQFPNYSSELNVNALLLGDSALYLCASSLASLAGGRTDTQYFGPGTRLTVL.

The table lists this clonotype with a few counts. The V call is TRBV5-1, the J call TRBJ1-4; 7 nucleotides agree with TRBD1. Germline CDR1 SGHRS, CDR2 YFSETQ. The V segment lost 1 base and the J segment 8 bases; nucleotides outside the gene matches: 8. There are 15 residues in the CDR3. Here the CDR3 reads CASSLTGARREKLFF. CDR3 DNA sequence: TGCGCCAGCAGCTTGACAGGGGCGAGGAGGGAAAAACTGTTTTTT.

This clonotype has ten or more counts. The genes are TRBV28 and TRBJ2-7; D possibly corresponds to TRBD2 (6 bases). This CDR3 is built from 14 residues. V was cut by 3 bases and J by 1 base, with 10 bases left in between. Germline lookup yields CDR1 MDHEN and CDR2 SYDVKM. The CDR3 DNA follows: TGTGCCAGCAGTTTCCCGCGGGATTCCTACGAGCAGTACTTC. Its protein product is CASSFPRDSYEQYF. Full variable domain (remainder filled in from reference TRBV28 and TRBJ2-7): DVKVTQSSRYLVKRTGEKVFLECVQDMDHENMFWYRQDPGLGLRLIYFSYDVKMKEKGDIPEGYSVSREKKERFSLILESASTNQTSMYLCASSFPRDSYEQYFGPGTRLTVT.

The V call is TRBV29-1, the J call TRBJ1-3; D may be TRBD1 (6 bases). Germline values: CDR1 SQVTM, CDR2 ANQGSEA. This CDR3 contains 13 residues. Trimming removed 7 bases at V and 4 bases at J, with 14 bases between. DNA of the CDR3: TGCAGCGCTGCCTCGGACAGAGGAAACACCATATATTTT. Translation gives CSAASDRGNTIYF.

This clonotype was recorded at least ten times. The chain links TRBV4-1 to TRBJ2-3; tentatively, D is TRBD1 (5 bases). Deletions cut 5 bases from V and 2 bases from J, with 11 bases between. Germline V gives CDR1 MGHRA, CDR2 YSYEKL. This CDR3 has 14 amino acids. DNA for the CDR3: TGCGCCAGCAGCGCAGGGATTTCCACAGATACGCAGTATTTT. Its translation is CASSAGISTDTQYF.